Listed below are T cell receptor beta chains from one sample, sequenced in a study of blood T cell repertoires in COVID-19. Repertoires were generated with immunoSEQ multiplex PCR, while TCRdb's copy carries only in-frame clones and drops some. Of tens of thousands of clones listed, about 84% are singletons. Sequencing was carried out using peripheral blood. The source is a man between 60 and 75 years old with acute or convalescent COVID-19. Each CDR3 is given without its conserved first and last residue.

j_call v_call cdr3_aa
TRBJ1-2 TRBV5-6 ASTRRDRGLNYGYT
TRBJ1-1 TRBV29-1 SGNRGAAAEAF
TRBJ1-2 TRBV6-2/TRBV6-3 ASSAPGQGNYGYT
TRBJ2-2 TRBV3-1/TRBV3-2 ASSPRGGELF
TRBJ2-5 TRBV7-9 ASTRGETQY
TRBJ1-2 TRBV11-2 ASSLIRRPPGGRNYGYT
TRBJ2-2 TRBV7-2 ASSLGISPSGSTGELF
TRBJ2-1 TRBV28 ASSQLAGGGYEQF
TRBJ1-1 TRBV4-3 ASSQGRQNTEAF
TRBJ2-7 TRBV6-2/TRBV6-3 ASSYFIAGSLYEQY
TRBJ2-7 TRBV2 ASGGGPYEQY
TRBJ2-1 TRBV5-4 ASSFRDRTKGEQF
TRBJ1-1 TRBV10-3 AIRTSNTEAF
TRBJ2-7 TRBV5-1 ASSLLNLRQGISYEQY
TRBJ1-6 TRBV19 ASSILAGQGGDSPLH
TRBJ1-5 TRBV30 AWRQGVVDQPQH
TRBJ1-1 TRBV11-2 ASSRQDRDYTEAF
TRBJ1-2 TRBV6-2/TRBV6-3 ASSYSGSNYGYT
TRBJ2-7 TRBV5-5 ASSLWRGQGVEQY
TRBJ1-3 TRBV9 ASGSSGNTIY
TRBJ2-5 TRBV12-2 ASRLGDREYQETQY
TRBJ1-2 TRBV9 ASSPRQGVGYGYT
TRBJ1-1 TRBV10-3 AISESTAGTEEAF
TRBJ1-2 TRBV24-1 ATQGIDYGYT
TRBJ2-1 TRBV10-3 AISDVSKRGGNEQF
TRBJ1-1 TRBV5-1 ASTVTGTTEAF
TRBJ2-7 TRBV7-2 ASTHPTVSYEQY
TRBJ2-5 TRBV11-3 ASRSGDQETQY
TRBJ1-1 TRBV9 ASGSGGLTNTEAF
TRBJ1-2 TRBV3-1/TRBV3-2 ASSQADRGLGYGYT
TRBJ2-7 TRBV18 ASSPPMGGDEQY
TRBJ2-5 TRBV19 ASSIEQQETQY
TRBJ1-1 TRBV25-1 ASTQQGNTEAF
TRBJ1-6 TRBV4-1 ASSPRDRDGSPLH
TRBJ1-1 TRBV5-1 ASSNSGQGATEAF
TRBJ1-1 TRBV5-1 ASSVDSTEAF
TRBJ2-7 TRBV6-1 ASSGKTGAGGHEQY
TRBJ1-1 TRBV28 ASSGAWEAYTEAF
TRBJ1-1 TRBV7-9 ASSLGAQGTEAF
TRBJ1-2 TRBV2 ASSEEGTRRNYGYT
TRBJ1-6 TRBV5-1 ASRRTSGQNNSPLH
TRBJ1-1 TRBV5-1 ASSQDLTGSMNTEAF
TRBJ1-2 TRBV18 ASSPRTGVPDGYT
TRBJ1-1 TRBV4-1 ASSQEGTGRTEAF
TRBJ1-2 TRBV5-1 ASSLGDRSYGYT
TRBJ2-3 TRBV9 ASSALDRVEDTQY
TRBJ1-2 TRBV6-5 ASSYSITGVDGYT
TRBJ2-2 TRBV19 ASSIVENTGELF
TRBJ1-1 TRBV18 ASSIKPGVVNTEAF
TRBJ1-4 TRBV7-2 ASSLGPPGTGDEKLF
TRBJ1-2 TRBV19 ASNGDSGYYGYT
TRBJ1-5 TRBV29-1 SVGTGSNQPQH